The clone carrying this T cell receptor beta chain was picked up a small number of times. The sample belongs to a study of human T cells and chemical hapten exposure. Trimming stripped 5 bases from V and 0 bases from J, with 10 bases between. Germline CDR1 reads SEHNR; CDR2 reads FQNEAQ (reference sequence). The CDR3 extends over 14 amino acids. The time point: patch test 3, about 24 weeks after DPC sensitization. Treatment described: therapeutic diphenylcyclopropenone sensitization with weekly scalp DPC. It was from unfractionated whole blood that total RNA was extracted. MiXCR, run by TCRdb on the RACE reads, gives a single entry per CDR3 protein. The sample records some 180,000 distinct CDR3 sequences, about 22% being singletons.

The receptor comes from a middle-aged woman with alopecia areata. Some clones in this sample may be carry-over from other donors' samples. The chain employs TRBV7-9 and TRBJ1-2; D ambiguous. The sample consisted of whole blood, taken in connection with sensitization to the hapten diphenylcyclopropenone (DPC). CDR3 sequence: CASSLDVANYGYTF. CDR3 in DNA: TGTGCCAGCAGCCTAGACGTGGCTAACTATGGCTACACCTTC. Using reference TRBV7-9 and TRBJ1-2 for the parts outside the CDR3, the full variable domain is DTGVSQNPRHKITKRGQNVTFRCDPISEHNRLYWYRQTLGQGPEFLTYFQNEAQLEKSRLLSDRFSAERPKGSFSTLEIQRTEQGDSAMYLCASSLDVANYGYTFGSGTRLTVV.